A single sample is the source of the 23 T cell receptor beta chains below, sequenced in a study of glioma-infiltrating T cells. Using RNA template, CDR3s of TCR alpha and beta were amplified with iRepertoire arm-PCR. TCRdb passed the multiplex PCR reads through MiXCR, listing each CDR3 protein once. This sample has more than 350,000 distinct CDR3 sequences, with around 38% found just once. Sequenced material: glioma tissue, nonneoplastic brain tissue, or PBMCs (not recorded which). These receptors were collected from a human donor with low-grade glioma or glioblastoma, undergoing nonglioma brain surgery, or in good health (not recorded which).

V and J are TRBV24-1 and TRBJ2-1; 10 bases match TRBD1. J gave up 4 bases and V 3 bases, and 17 bases lay outside the gene matches. The germline V gene has CDR1 KGHDR and CDR2 SFDVKD. The CDR3 has 20 amino acids. CDR3 nucleotide sequence: TGTGCCACCAGTGATCCCATCCCATTCCAGACAGGGGGCCGATACAATGAGCAGTTCTTC. Its protein product is CATSDPIPFQTGGRYNEQFF.

J is TRBJ2-7 and V is TRBV19; possible D gene TRBD1, 5 bases. This CDR3 has 13 residues. Germline assignment: CDR1 LNHDA and CDR2 SQIVND (reference sequence). The V gene lost 3 bases and the J gene lost 2 bases, with 8 bases spanning the gap. CDR3 amino acids: CASSMGLPYEQYF. Here the CDR3 DNA reads TGTGCCAGTAGTATGGGGCTCCCCTACGAGCAGTACTTC.

This chain uses TRBV28 with TRBJ2-5; 11 nucleotides match TRBD2. Unmatched junction bases numbered 5, after V lost 6 bases and J lost 5 bases. The germline gives CDR1 MDHEN, CDR2 SYDVKM. The CDR3 runs 14 residues. CDR3 DNA: TGTGCCAGCAGCATAGCGGGAGGGGGTGAGACCCAGTACTTC. Protein product: CASSIAGGGETQYF.

This clonotype was counted a few times. Sequence at one end of the junction differs from germline and may be a read error. CDR3 nucleotides: TGCGCCAGCAGCCAAGTTGGTCGGGAGGTCACACATACGCAGTATTTT. This codes for CASSQVGREVTHTQYF. The chain has TRBV4-1 and TRBJ2-3; 7 positions agree with TRBD2. CDR1 and CDR2 (germline): MGHRA, YSYEKL. The CDR3 runs 16 residues.

Concerning this clonotype: This may stem from a read error, because a much larger clone lies one nucleotide away. This chain uses TRBV27 with TRBJ1-1; no clear D. Germline assignment: CDR1 MNHEY and CDR2 SMNVEV (reference sequence). V was shortened by 5 bases and J by 7 bases, with 14 bases between the two germline ends. The CDR3 has 13 residues. The CDR3, as DNA: TGTGCCAGCAGTGTTCGGTGGGGTGGTGAAGCTTTCTTT. This gives the protein CASSVRWGGEAFF.

Comments on this clonotype: Given a much more abundant clone one base away, this may be a read error. Because the CDR3's place on the DNA is in doubt, the DNA is left out and the CDR3 is given as listed by TCRdb. The rearrangement links TRBV6-1 to TRBJ2-2; whether TRBD1, the table's D call, matches the DNA was not checked. Germline loops: CDR1 MNHNS, CDR2 SASEGT. Counting both end residues, the CDR3 totals 15 amino acids. This CDR3 is CASSFGQGAIGELVF.

This clonotype was observed a few times. The chain employs TRBV6-6 and TRBJ2-3; D possibly matches TRBD1 or TRBD2 (6 bases each). This CDR3 is built from 17 residues. Germline V lookup: CDR1 MNHNY, CDR2 SVGAGI (reference sequence). The ends were cut back, 2 bases at V and 8 bases at J, with 23 bases in the middle. The CDR3 here is CASSYPLGGARVRTQYF. DNA of the CDR3: TGTGCCAGCAGTTACCCTTTGGGGGGCGCTAGGGTCCGTACGCAGTATTTT.

The chain carries TRBV6-1 and TRBJ2-5; 10 positions match TRBD2. This CDR3 is 14 amino acids long. Germline V CDR1 and CDR2: MNHNS, SASEGT. The junction had 5 bases not matched to a gene; V was cut back by 6 bases and J by 4 bases. The CDR3: CASSPTSGVETQYF. CDR3 DNA sequence: TGTGCCAGCAGCCCTACTAGCGGGGTAGAGACCCAGTACTTC.

This clonotype was detected only a few times. This chain links TRBV12-3 or TRBV12-4 with TRBJ2-7; 8 nucleotides agree with TRBD1. The CDR3 spans 14 residues. The V and J ends lost 6 bases and 11 bases, in that order; junction bases with no gene match: 15. DNA of the CDR3: TGTGCCAGCAGCCCCTCGGGACAGGTTACTTCAAAGTACTTC. This encodes CASSPSGQVTSKYF.

As for this clonotype: Given a much more abundant clone one base away, this may be a read error. This chain uses TRBV28 with TRBJ2-1, with D hard to call. Trimming cost V 6 bases and J 0 bases, with 15 bases left between them. Germline assignment: CDR1 MDHEN and CDR2 SYDVKM. The CDR3 is made up of 16 amino acids. The CDR3 sequence is CASSPDIMGSYNEQFF. In DNA form, the CDR3 reads TGTGCCAGCAGCCCTGACATCATGGGCTCCTACAATGAGCAGTTCTTC.

The CDR3 nucleotides are TGTGCCAGCAAATTGGACAGCAGACCGAATTCACCCCTCCACTTT. It encodes CASKLDSRPNSPLHF. The chain combines TRBV2 with TRBJ1-6, with D perhaps TRBD1 (6 bases). There are 15 residues in the CDR3. V was clipped by 7 bases and J by 7 bases, with 17 bases between them. Germline loops: CDR1 SNHLY, CDR2 FYNNEI.

This clonotype was observed a handful of times. The chain combines TRBV28 with TRBJ2-7; TRBD1 is a possible D gene (6 bases). This CDR3 is 14 amino acids long. From germline, CDR1 is MDHEN and CDR2 SYDVKM. Trimming left V 5 bases short and J 4 bases short, with 15 bases between. CDR3 nucleotides: TGTGCCAGCAGTACCTCGGGGACACAGTACGAGCAGTACTTC. Its translation is CASSTSGTQYEQYF.

This clonotype was detected a few times. The chain links TRBV7-2 to TRBJ1-3; D is ambiguous. The V end was cut by 5 bases, the J end by 2 bases, with 7 bases between. This CDR3 has 13 residues. Germline-derived CDR1 and CDR2 are SGHTA and FQGNSA. The CDR3 sequence: CASSPNAGNTIYF. The CDR3 bases are TGTGCCAGCAGCCCAAACGCTGGAAACACCATATATTTT. The variable domain in full, completed from reference TRBV7-2 and TRBJ1-3, reads GAGVSQSPSNKVTEKGKDVELRCDPISGHTALYWYRQSLGQGLEFLIYFQGNSAPDKSGLPSDRFSAERTGGSVSTLTIQRTQQEDSAVYLCASSPNAGNTIYFGEGSWLTVV.

This clonotype has only a few counts. This chain connects TRBV2 to TRBJ1-1; no clear D gene. Germline values: CDR1 SNHLY, CDR2 FYNNEI. The CDR3 runs 13 residues. The V and J ends lost 1 base and 2 bases respectively, with 5 bases between them. This CDR3 is CASSEVENTEAFF. The CDR3 nucleotides are TGTGCCAGCAGTGAAGTGGAAAACACTGAAGCTTTCTTT.

This clonotype was counted a single time. The chain joins TRBV7-2 to TRBJ2-1, with 13 bases lining up with TRBD2. Germline CDR1 and CDR2: SGHTA and FQGNSA. This CDR3 is 13 amino acids long. V trimming: 5 bases; J trimming: 9 bases; junction bases outside the gene matches: 1. CDR3 DNA sequence: TGTGCCAGCAGCACTAGCGGGAGGGCTGAGCAGTTCTTC. This sequence encodes CASSTSGRAEQFF.

CDR3 sequence reads: CASSPVGDLFHEQYF. The CDR3 DNA follows: TGTGCCAGCAGCCCTGTCGGGGACCTTTTCCACGAGCAGTACTTC. The chain is built from TRBV28 and TRBJ2-7; D could derive from TRBD1 or TRBD2 (5 bases each). With 6 bases removed from V and 5 bases from J, the gap between germline ends came to 20 bases. The CDR3 consists of 15 residues. Germline V lookup: CDR1 MDHEN, CDR2 SYDVKM.

The CDR3 loop is CAGSGSQSYNEQFF. For the CDR3, the DNA is TGTGCCGGCTCCGGGAGTCAGTCCTACAATGAGCAGTTCTTC. V usage is TRBV28 and J usage is TRBJ2-1; TRBD2 might be the D (6 bases). CDR1 and CDR2 (germline): MDHEN, SYDVKM. Trimming took off 11 bases at V and 1 base at J, with 15 bases between the two ends. CDR3 length: 14 amino acids.

J is TRBJ1-2 and V is TRBV12-3 or TRBV12-4, with D maybe TRBD1 (5 bases). V shed 6 bases and J shed 2 bases, with 10 bases lying between them. The CDR3 sequence is 13 residues long. The CDR3 sequence is CASSQGENYGYTF. The CDR3 DNA sequence: TGTGCCAGCAGCCAGGGAGAAAACTATGGCTACACCTTC.

This chain connects TRBV11-3 to TRBJ2-3; TRBD1 might be the D (5 bases). Germline CDR1 reads SGHNT; CDR2 reads YENEEA. Trimming left V 2 bases short and J 3 bases short, with 6 bases between. The CDR3 is 13 amino acids. CDR3 sequence: CASSLSGTDTQYF. CDR3 nucleotides: TGTGCCAGCAGCTTATCAGGGACAGATACGCAGTATTTT.

The chain joins TRBV6-1 to TRBJ2-2, with D tentatively TRBD1 (6 bases). Trimming stripped 6 bases from V and 0 bases from J, with 11 bases between. This CDR3 comprises 15 residues. Germline values: CDR1 MNHNS, CDR2 SASEGT. The CDR3 nucleotides read TGTGCCAGCAGCCGGACAGTCGCGAACACCGGGGAGCTGTTTTTT. It encodes CASSRTVANTGELFF.

This clonotype occurred a few times. The V call is TRBV4-1, the J call TRBJ1-1; D remains unclear. The CDR3 consists of 12 residues. Trimming took off 3 bases at V and 6 bases at J, with 8 bases between the two ends. Germline-derived CDR1 and CDR2 are MGHRA and YSYEKL. Written as DNA, the CDR3 is TGCGCCAGCAGCCAGGGTCTGGCTGAAGCTTTCTTT. It yields the protein CASSQGLAEAFF.

This clonotype showed up just a few times. The chain has TRBV28 and TRBJ1-1, with D perhaps matching TRBD1 (6 bases). This CDR3 contains 12 residues. V lost 7 bases, J lost 5 bases, and 11 bases lay in between. Germline CDR1 reads MDHEN; CDR2 reads SYDVKM. This chain's CDR3 is CASIIRGTEAFF. CDR3 DNA: TGTGCCAGCATTATCAGGGGTACTGAAGCTTTCTTT.

The rearrangement links TRBV20-1 to TRBJ2-7; 13 bases align to TRBD2. From germline, CDR1 is DFQATT and CDR2 SNEGSKA (reference sequence). The CDR3 spans 14 residues. V gave up 1 base and J gave up 4 bases; unmatched junction bases: 1. CDR3 bases: TGCAGTGCTAGAGGGACTAGCGGGAGTTACGAGCAGTACTTC. Protein product: CSARGTSGSYEQYF.